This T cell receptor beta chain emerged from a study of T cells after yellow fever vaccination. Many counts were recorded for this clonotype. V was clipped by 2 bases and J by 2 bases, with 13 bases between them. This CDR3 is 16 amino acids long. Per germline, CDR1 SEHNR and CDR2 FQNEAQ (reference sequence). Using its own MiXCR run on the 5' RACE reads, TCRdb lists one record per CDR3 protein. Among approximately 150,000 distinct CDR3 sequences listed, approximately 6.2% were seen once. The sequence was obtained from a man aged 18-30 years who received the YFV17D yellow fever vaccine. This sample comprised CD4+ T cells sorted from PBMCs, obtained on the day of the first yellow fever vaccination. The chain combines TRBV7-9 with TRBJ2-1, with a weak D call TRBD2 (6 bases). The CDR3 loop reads CASSLWRGSTYNEQFF. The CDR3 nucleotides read TGTGCCAGCAGCTTATGGCGGGGAAGTACCTACAATGAGCAGTTCTTC.